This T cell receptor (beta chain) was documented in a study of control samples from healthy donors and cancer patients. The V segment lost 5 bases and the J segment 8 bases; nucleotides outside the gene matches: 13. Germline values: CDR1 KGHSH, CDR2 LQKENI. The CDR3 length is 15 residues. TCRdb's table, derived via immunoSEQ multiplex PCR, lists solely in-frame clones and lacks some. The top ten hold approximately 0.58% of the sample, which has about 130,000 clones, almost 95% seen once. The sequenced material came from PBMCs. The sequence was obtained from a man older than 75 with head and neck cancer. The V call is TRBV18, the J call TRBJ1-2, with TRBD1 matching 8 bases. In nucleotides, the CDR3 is TGTGCCAGCTCATCGGGACAGGCCTCTTCGGGCGGCTACACCTTC. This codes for CASSSGQASSGGYTF.